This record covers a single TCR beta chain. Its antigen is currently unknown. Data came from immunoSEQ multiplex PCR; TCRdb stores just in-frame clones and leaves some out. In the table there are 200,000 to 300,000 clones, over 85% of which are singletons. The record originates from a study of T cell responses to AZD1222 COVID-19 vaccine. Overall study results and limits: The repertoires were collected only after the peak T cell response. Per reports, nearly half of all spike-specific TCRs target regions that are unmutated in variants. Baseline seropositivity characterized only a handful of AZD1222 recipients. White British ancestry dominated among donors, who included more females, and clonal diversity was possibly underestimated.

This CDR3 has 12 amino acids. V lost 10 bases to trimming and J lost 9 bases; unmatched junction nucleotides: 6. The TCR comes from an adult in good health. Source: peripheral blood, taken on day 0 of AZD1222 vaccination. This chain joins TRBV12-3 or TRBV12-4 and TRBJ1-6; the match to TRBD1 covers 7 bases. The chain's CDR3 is CATGGPSSPLHF. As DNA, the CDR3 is TGTGCCACAGGGGGGCCGAGTTCACCCCTCCACTTT.